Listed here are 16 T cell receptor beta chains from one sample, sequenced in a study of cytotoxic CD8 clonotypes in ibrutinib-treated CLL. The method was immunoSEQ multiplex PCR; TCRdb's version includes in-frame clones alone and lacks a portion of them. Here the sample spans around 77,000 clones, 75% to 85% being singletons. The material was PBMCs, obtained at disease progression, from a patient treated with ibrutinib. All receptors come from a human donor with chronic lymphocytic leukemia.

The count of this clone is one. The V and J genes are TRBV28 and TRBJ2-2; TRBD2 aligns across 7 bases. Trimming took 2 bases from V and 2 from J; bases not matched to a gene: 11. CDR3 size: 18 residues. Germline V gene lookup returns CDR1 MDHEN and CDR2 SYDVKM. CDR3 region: CASSLAPTKRGNTGELFF. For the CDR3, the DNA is TGTGCCAGCAGTTTAGCCCCAACTAAGCGGGGAAACACCGGGGAGCTGTTTTTT. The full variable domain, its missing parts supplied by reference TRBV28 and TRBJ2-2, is DVKVTQSSRYLVKRTGEKVFLECVQDMDHENMFWYRQDPGLGLRLIYFSYDVKMKEKGDIPEGYSVSREKKERFSLILESASTNQTSMYLCASSLAPTKRGNTGELFFGEGSRLTVL.

The chain's CDR3 is CASSPTGTGGPYYYGYTF. The DNA for the CDR3 is TGCGCCAGCAGCCCTACCGGGACAGGGGGTCCATATTACTATGGCTACACCTTC. The chain employs TRBV5-1 and TRBJ1-2; 11 bases fit TRBD1. Germline trimming cut 4 bases from V and 3 bases from J; bases unmatched to any gene: 14. Germline V lookup: CDR1 SGHRS, CDR2 YFSETQ. The CDR3 sequence is 18 residues long.

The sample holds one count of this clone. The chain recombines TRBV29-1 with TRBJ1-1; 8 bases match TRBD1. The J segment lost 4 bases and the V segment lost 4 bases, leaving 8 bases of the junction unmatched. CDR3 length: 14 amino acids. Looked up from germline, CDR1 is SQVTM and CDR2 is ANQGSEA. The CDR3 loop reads CSVGAGGWSTEAFF. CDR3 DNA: TGCAGCGTTGGTGCAGGGGGCTGGAGCACTGAAGCTTTCTTT.

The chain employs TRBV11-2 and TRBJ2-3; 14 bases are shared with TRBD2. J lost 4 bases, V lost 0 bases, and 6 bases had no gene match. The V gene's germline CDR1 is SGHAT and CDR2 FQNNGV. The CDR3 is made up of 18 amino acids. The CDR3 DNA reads TGTGCCAGCAGCTTAGATCTGACTAGCGGGGGGGCCTCAGATACGCAGTATTTT. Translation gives CASSLDLTSGGASDTQYF.

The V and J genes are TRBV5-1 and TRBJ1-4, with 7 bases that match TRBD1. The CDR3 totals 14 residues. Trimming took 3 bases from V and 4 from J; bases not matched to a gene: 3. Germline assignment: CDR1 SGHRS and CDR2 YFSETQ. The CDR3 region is CASSSGQNNEKLFF. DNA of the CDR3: TGCGCCAGCAGCTCGGGACAGAATAATGAAAAACTGTTTTTT.

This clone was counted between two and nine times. The CDR3 DNA is TGTGCCTCTAAAAGGACGGCAGGGGACTCCTACGAGCAGTACTTC. Translating it yields CASKRTAGDSYEQYF. V gene TRBV19 combines with J gene TRBJ2-7; possibly TRBD1 for D (6 bases). Germline CDR1 is LNHDA and CDR2 is SQIVND (reference sequence). Deletions cut 11 bases from V and 0 bases from J, with 20 bases between. The CDR3 is 15 amino acids.

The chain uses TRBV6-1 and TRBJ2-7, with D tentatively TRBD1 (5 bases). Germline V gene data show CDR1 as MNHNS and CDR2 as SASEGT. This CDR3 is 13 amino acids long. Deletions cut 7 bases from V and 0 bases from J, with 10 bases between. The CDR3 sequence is CASTGLNSYEQYF. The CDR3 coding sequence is TGTGCCAGCACAGGGCTGAACTCCTACGAGCAGTACTTC.

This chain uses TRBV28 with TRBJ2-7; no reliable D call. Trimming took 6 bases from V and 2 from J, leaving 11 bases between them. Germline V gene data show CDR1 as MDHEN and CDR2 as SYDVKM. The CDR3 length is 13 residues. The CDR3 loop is CASRRTEPYEQYF. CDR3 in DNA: TGTGCCAGCAGAAGGACGGAGCCCTACGAGCAGTACTTC.

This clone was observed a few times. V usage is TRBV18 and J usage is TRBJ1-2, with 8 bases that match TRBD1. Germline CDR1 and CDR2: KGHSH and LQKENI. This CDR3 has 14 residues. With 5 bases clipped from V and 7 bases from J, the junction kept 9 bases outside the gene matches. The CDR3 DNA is TGTGCCAGCTCAGACACAGGGGGGACCCGTGGCTACACCTTC. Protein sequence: CASSDTGGTRGYTF.

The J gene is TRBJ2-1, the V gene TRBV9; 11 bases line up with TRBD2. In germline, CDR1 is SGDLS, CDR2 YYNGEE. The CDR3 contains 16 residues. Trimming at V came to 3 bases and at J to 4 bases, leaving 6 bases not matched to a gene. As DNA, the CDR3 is TGTGCCAGCAGCGCTCTAGCGGGAGGATCTTACAATGAGCAGTTCTTC. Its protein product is CASSALAGGSYNEQFF.

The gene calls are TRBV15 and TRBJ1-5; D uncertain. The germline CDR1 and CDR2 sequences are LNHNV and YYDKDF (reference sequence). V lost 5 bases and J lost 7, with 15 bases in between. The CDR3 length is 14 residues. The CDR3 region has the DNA TGTGCCACCAGCCCCTCATCACGGGTACAGCCCCAGCATTTT. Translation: CATSPSSRVQPQHF.

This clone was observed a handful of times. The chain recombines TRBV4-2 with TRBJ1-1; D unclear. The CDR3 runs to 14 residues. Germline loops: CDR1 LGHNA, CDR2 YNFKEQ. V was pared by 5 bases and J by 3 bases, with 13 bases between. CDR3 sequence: CASSDVLLYTEAFF. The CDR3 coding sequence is TGTGCCAGCAGCGATGTCCTCCTTTACACTGAAGCTTTCTTT.

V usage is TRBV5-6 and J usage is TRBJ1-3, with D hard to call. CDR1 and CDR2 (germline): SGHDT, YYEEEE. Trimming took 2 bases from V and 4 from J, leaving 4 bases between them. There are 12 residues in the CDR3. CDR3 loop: CASSLRGNTIYF. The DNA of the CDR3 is TGTGCCAGCAGCTTAAGGGGAAACACCATATATTTT.

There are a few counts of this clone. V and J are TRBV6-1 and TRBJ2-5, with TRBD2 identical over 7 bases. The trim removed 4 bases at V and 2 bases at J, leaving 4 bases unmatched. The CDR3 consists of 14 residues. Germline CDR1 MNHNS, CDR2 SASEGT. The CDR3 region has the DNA TGTGCCAGCAGTGGAGCGGGATGGCAAGAGACCCAGTACTTC. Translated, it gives CASSGAGWQETQYF.

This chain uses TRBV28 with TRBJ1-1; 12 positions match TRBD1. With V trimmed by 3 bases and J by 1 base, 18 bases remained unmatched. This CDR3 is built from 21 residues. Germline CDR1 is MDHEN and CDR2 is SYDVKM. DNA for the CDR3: TGTGCCAGCAGTTTCGAATTGGGACAGGGGGCCATGTCCTTCGGGAACACTGAAGCTTTCTTT. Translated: CASSFELGQGAMSFGNTEAFF.

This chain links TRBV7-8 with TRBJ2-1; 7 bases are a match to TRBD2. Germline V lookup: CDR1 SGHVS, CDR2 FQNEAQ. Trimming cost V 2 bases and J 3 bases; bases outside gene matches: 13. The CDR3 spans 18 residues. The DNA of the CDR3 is TGTGCCAGCAGCTTATTGATTGGAGCGGGGACTTACTACAATGAGCAGTTCTTC. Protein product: CASSLLIGAGTYYNEQFF.